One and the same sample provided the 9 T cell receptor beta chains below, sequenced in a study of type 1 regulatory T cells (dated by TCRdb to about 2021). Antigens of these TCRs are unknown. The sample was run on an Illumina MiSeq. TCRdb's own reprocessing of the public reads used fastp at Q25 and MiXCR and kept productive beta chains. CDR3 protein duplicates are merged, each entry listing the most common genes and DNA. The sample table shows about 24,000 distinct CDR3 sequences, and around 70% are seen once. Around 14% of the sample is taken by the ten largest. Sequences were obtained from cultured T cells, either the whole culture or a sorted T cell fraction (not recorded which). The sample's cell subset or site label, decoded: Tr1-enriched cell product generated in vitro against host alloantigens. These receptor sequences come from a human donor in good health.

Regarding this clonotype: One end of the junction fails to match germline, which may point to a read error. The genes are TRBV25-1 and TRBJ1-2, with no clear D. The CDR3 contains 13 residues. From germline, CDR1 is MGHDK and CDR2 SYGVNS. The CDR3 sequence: CASSDQTGYGYTF. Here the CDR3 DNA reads TGTGCCAGTAGTGATCAGACGGGGTATGGCTACACCTTC.

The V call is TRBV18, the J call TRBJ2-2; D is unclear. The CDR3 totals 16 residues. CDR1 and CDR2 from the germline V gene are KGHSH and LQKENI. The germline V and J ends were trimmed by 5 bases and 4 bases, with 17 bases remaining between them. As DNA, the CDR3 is TGTGCCAGCTCATCGATGACCGGTTTGTCCACCGGGGAGCTGTTTTTT. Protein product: CASSSMTGLSTGELFF.

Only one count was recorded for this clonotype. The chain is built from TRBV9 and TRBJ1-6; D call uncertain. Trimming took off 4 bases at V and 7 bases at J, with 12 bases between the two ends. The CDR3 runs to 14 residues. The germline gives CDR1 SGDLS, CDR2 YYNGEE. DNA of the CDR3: TGTGCCAGCAGCACTGCGAGGGAGAATTCACCCCTCCACTTT. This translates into CASSTARENSPLHF.

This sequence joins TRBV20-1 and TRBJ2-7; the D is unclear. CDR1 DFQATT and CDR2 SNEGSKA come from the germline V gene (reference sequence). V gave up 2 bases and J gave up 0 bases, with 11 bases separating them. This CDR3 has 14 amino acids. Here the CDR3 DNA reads TGCAGTGCTAGAACGCCACCCGTCTCCTACGAGCAGTACTTC. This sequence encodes CSARTPPVSYEQYF.

CDR3 bases: TGTGCCAGCAGCCTGGACAGGCGACCTTACAATGAGCAGTTCTTC. It yields the protein CASSLDRRPYNEQFF. V is TRBV5-6 and J is TRBJ2-1; 7 bases fit TRBD1. V shed 4 bases, J shed 4 bases, and the junction held 8 bases outside the gene matches. The CDR3 is 15 residues long. Germline CDR1 and CDR2: SGHDT and YYEEEE.

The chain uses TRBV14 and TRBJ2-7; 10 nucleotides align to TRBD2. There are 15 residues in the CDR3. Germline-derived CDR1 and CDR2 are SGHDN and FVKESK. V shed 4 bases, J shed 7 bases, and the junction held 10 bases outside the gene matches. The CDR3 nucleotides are TGTGCCAGCAGCCCTACTAGCGGGGCTGTCCGGGAGCAGTACTTC. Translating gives CASSPTSGAVREQYF.

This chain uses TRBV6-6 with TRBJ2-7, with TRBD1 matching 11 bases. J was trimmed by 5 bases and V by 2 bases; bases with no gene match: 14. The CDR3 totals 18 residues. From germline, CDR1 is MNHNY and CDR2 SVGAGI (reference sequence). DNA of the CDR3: TGTGCCAGCAGTTACATTTCAGTCCGGGGGACAGGGGGGAACGAGCAGTACTTC. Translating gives CASSYISVRGTGGNEQYF.

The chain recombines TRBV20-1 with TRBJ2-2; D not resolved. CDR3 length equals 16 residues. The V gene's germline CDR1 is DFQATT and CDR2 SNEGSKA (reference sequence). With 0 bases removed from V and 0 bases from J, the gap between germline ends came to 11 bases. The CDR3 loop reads CSARDSWVANTGELFF. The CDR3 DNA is TGCAGTGCTAGAGACTCCTGGGTCGCGAACACCGGGGAGCTGTTTTTT.

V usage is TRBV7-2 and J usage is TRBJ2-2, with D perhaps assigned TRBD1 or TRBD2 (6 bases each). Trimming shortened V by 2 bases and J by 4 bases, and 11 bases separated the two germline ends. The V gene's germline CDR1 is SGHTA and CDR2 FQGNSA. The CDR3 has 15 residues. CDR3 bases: TGTGCCAGCAGCTTAATAGAGGGGGGCACCGGGGAGCTGTTTTTT. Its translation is CASSLIEGGTGELFF.